A single sample is the source of the 19 T cell receptor beta chains below, sequenced in a study of spatial heterogeneity in lung cancer. Using its own MiXCR run on the 5' RACE reads, TCRdb lists one record per CDR3 protein. The sample holds about 120,000 distinct CDR3 sequences, 9.5% to 15% seen once. Regarding time point: blood at routine non-recurrence follow-up after resection. Unsorted tumor, nontumor lung tissue or cryopreserved PBMC supplied the whole RNA. The specimen comprised PBMCs, sampled at follow-up. The source is a male donor with early-stage non-small cell lung cancer.

V usage is TRBV9 and J usage is TRBJ2-2; 10 bases line up with TRBD1. Trimming took 4 bases from V and 4 from J; bases not matched to a gene: 7. The CDR3 is 16 residues long. Per germline, CDR1 SGDLS and CDR2 YYNGEE. In DNA, the CDR3 is TGTGCCAGCAGCTTCAGCGGGACAGGGGTCACCGGGGAGCTGTTTTTT. This encodes CASSFSGTGVTGELFF.

The rearrangement joins TRBV29-1 to TRBJ2-5; 10 nucleotides match TRBD2. This CDR3 comprises 13 residues. In germline, CDR1 is SQVTM, CDR2 ANQGSEA. Trimming took 4 bases from V and 6 from J; bases not matched to a gene: 5. The CDR3 DNA is TGCAGCGTTGCAGCGGGGGGGCCGAAGACCCAGTACTTC. It translates to CSVAAGGPKTQYF.

This clonotype was detected a few times. This rearrangement joins TRBV28 to TRBJ2-2, with a tentative D call TRBD2 (5 bases). This CDR3 spans 14 amino acids. CDR1 and CDR2 (germline): MDHEN, SYDVKM. V lost 3 bases and J lost 5, with 10 bases in between. CDR3 DNA sequence: TGTGCCAGCAGTTTTATAGGGAGTACCGGGGAGCTGTTTTTT. This encodes CASSFIGSTGELFF.

Many counts were recorded for this clonotype. This rearrangement joins TRBV3-1 to TRBJ1-1; 10 bases fit TRBD1. Germline V gene sequence: CDR1 LGHDT, CDR2 YNNKEL (reference sequence). With 4 bases clipped from V and 7 bases from J, the junction kept 9 bases outside the gene matches. The CDR3 spans 15 residues. The CDR3 nucleotides read TGTGCCAGCAGCCCAGGGACAGGGGAATCGGGTGAAGCTTTCTTT. The encoded protein is CASSPGTGESGEAFF. Based on the CDR3 plus reference TRBV3-1 and TRBJ1-1, the full variable domain is DTAVSQTPKYLVTQMGNDKSIKCEQNLGHDTMYWYKQDSKKFLKIMFSYNNKELIINETVPNRFSPKSPDKAHLNLHINSLELGDSAVYFCASSPGTGESGEAFFGQGTRLTVV.

The chain employs TRBV27 and TRBJ2-3, with 7 bases matching TRBD2. With 0 bases clipped from V and 4 bases from J, the junction kept 4 bases outside the gene matches. CDR3 size: 15 residues. Germline V gives CDR1 MNHEY, CDR2 SMNVEV (reference sequence). Here the CDR3 reads CASSLSSTSPDTQYF. The CDR3 DNA sequence: TGTGCCAGCAGTTTATCTTCGACTAGCCCAGATACGCAGTATTTT.

In its sample, this clonotype was seen many times. The rearrangement links TRBV15 to TRBJ1-1, with no clear D. CDR1 is LNHNV, CDR2 YYDKDF, per germline (reference sequence). Trimming pared 0 bases from V and 5 bases from J, leaving 4 bases between. This CDR3 spans 12 amino acids. The CDR3, as DNA: TGTGCCACCAGCAGAGATCGGACTGAAGCTTTCTTT. Translation: CATSRDRTEAFF.

This clonotype was seen at least ten times. The V and J genes are TRBV20-1 and TRBJ1-2, with unresolved D. Trimming removed 0 bases at V and 8 bases at J, with 10 bases between. CDR1 is DFQATT, CDR2 SNEGSKA, per germline (reference sequence). CDR3 size: 12 residues. In DNA form, the CDR3 reads TGCAGTGCTAGAGATTTAGGTTCCGGCTACACCTTC. It translates to CSARDLGSGYTF.

This clonotype appeared many times. The V and J genes are TRBV12-3 or TRBV12-4 and TRBJ2-2; tentatively, D is TRBD1 (5 bases). V was trimmed by 3 bases and J by 3 bases, leaving 11 bases between them. The CDR3 loop spans 15 amino acids. The CDR3 is CASSLGRLDTGELFF. The DNA for the CDR3 is TGTGCCAGCAGTTTGGGGCGGCTAGACACCGGGGAGCTGTTTTTT.

This clonotype showed up just a few times. The J gene is TRBJ1-1, the V gene TRBV4-2, with unresolved D. CDR1 LGHNA and CDR2 YNFKEQ come from the germline V gene. The CDR3 length is 12 residues. The V gene lost 0 bases and the J gene lost 6 bases, with 5 bases spanning the gap. The CDR3 nucleotides read TGTGCCAGCAGCCAAGATCTGGCTGAAGCTTTCTTT. It is translated as CASSQDLAEAFF.

This clonotype was picked up many times. The rearrangement links TRBV12-5 to TRBJ2-7; no definite D call. CDR3 length: 14 amino acids. The V and J ends lost 2 bases and 6 bases respectively, with 14 bases between them. Per the germline V gene, CDR1 is LGHNT and CDR2 is FRNRAP. The CDR3 region is CASGLSDPRAEQYF. CDR3 nucleotide sequence: TGTGCTAGTGGTTTGTCAGACCCCCGTGCCGAGCAGTACTTC.

The chain uses TRBV10-3 and TRBJ1-4; D unresolved. The CDR3 is 13 amino acids. Deletions cut 8 bases from V and 0 bases from J, with 7 bases between. In germline, CDR1 is ENHRY, CDR2 SYGVKD. This CDR3 is CAIGGSTNEKLFF. The CDR3 DNA reads TGTGCCATCGGAGGGTCAACTAATGAAAAACTGTTTTTT.

The rearrangement joins TRBV7-2 to TRBJ2-5; 15 bases are shared with TRBD2. Germline CDR1 reads SGHTA; CDR2 reads FQGNSA. This CDR3 is built from 16 residues. J was trimmed by 7 bases and V by 5 bases; bases with no gene match: 8. DNA for the CDR3: TGTGCCAGCAGCCTCGGGACTAGCGGGGGGCATTGGACCCAGTACTTC. Residues: CASSLGTSGGHWTQYF.

This clonotype showed up many times. J is TRBJ2-1 and V is TRBV18; possibly TRBD1 for D (5 bases). CDR1 and CDR2 from the germline V gene are KGHSH and LQKENI. V lost 2 bases and J lost 4, with 9 bases in between. This CDR3 comprises 14 residues. CDR3 sequence (DNA): TGTGCCAGCTCACCAACAGGACCTTACAATGAGCAGTTCTTC. This encodes CASSPTGPYNEQFF. The full variable domain, its missing parts supplied by reference TRBV18 and TRBJ2-1, is NAGVMQNPRHLVRRRGQEARLRCSPMKGHSHVYWYRQLPEEGLKFMVYLQKENIIDESGMPKERFSAEFPKEGPSILRIQQVVRGDSAAYFCASSPTGPYNEQFFGPGTRLTVL.

This clonotype has at least ten counts. The chain couples TRBV7-2 to TRBJ1-2; weak D call: TRBD1 (5 bases). Per germline, CDR1 SGHTA and CDR2 FQGNSA. The CDR3 length is 15 residues. With 4 bases removed from V and 2 bases from J, the gap between germline ends came to 14 bases. CDR3 DNA: TGTGCCAGCAGCTCCGATTCGGGACGGAACTATGGCTACACCTTC. It yields the protein CASSSDSGRNYGYTF.

This clonotype was detected only a few times. The chain combines TRBV2 with TRBJ1-2, with no clear D. The germline CDR1 and CDR2 sequences are SNHLY and FYNNEI. There are 13 residues in the CDR3. The ends were cut back, 9 bases at V and 1 base at J, with 12 bases in the middle. CDR3 protein: CARAPAFNYGYTF. The CDR3 nucleotides read TGTGCCAGGGCCCCAGCTTTTAACTATGGCTACACCTTC. The full variable domain, rest sourced from reference TRBV2 and TRBJ1-2, is EPEVTQTPSHQVTQMGQEVILRCVPISNHLYFYWYRQILGQKVEFLVSFYNNEISEKSEIFDDQFSVERPDGSNFTLKIRSTKLEDSAMYFCARAPAFNYGYTFGSGTRLTVV.

This clonotype was detected many times. The chain uses TRBV4-3 and TRBJ1-3, with a weak D call TRBD1 (6 bases). The V end was cut by 0 bases, the J end by 0 bases, with 6 bases between. The CDR3 runs 15 residues. The germline V gene has CDR1 LGHNA and CDR2 YSLEER. DNA for the CDR3: TGCGCCAGCAGCCAAGACAGGGGCTCTGGAAACACCATATATTTT. Encoded protein: CASSQDRGSGNTIYF.

The table lists this clonotype with many counts. V and J are TRBV27 and TRBJ1-6; perhaps TRBD1 as D (5 bases). From germline, CDR1 is MNHEY and CDR2 SMNVEV (reference sequence). V was clipped by 3 bases and J by 7 bases, with 19 bases between them. The CDR3 is 17 residues long. As DNA, the CDR3 is TGTGCCAGCAGTTTGGTGTTCAGGGCATGGGTAAATTCACCCCTCCACTTT. Residues: CASSLVFRAWVNSPLHF.

This clonotype was seen ten or more times. V and J are TRBV7-3 and TRBJ1-6; possibly TRBD1 for D (5 bases). Germline CDR1 and CDR2: SGHTA and FQGTGA. The CDR3 has 15 residues. The V gene lost 4 bases and the J gene lost 9 bases, with 16 bases spanning the gap. CDR3: CASSSGTAQGSPLHF. CDR3 in DNA: TGTGCCAGCAGCTCCGGGACGGCCCAGGGTTCACCCCTCCACTTT.

This clonotype has a single count. The chain carries TRBV10-3 and TRBJ2-2; D gene unclear. Germline assignment: CDR1 ENHRY and CDR2 SYGVKD. The germline V and J ends were trimmed by 6 bases and 6 bases, with 11 bases remaining between them. The CDR3 loop spans 13 amino acids. This CDR3 is CAIRFSEAGELFF. CDR3 sequence (DNA): TGTGCCATCAGATTTTCCGAAGCCGGGGAGCTGTTTTTT.